The clone carrying this T cell receptor beta chain was seen once. Its antigen is currently unknown. The sample belongs to a study of T cells in localized non-small cell lung cancer. Whole-study findings and limits: Elevated blood T cell density was associated with longer overall survival. Uninvolved adjacent lung showed higher T cell clonality than tumor. When the top 100 tumor clones were examined, a median approximately 59 of them also appeared in the adjacent lung, which was paired and uninvolved.

Method: immunoSEQ multiplex PCR; TCRdb's copy keeps in-frame clones and lacks some. The sample has about 24,000 clones, approximately 89% seen once; the top ten hold about 9%. The V and J ends lost 4 bases and 3 bases, in that order; junction bases with no gene match: 3. The germline V gene has CDR1 SGHRS and CDR2 YFSETQ. The CDR3 runs to 15 residues. Sequencing used peripheral blood mononuclear cells, obtained before any cancer treatment. The chain employs TRBV5-1 and TRBJ2-7; 14 nucleotides agree with TRBD2. This receptor was taken from a woman aged 35-70 years with stage III lung adenocarcinoma. CDR3 protein: CASSGTSGGNYEQYF. In DNA, the CDR3 is TGCGCCAGCAGCGGGACTAGCGGGGGAAACTACGAGCAGTACTTC.